This TCR beta chain came from a study of early T cells in non-severe SARS-CoV-2 infection. Overall study context: Sequenced material consisted of bulk RNA (from unsorted whole blood), and chains were unpaired. Study-wide findings and caveats: VDJdb matching favored anti-spike CD8 responses, missing private and CD4 specificities.

This clonotype has ten or more counts. No antigen is known for it. Attachment of unique molecular identifiers to individual cDNA molecules was performed. TCRdb analysed the 5' RACE reads with MiXCR anew, one entry per CDR3 protein. The sample records under 30,000 distinct CDR3 sequences, 4% to 5.5% being singletons. The V end was cut by 2 bases, the J end by 0 bases, with 8 bases between. The CDR3 consists of 14 residues. Germline V lookup: CDR1 SGHRS, CDR2 YFSETQ. This sequence joins TRBV5-1 and TRBJ1-1; D is unclear. Sequenced input: whole blood. The clonotype originates from an adult who was a healthcare worker with PCR-confirmed SARS-CoV-2 infection or an uninfected control (not recorded which). CDR3 DNA: TGCGCCAGCAGCTTAAGAGACATGAACACTGAAGCTTTCTTT. Its translation: CASSLRDMNTEAFF.